This T cell receptor beta chain stems from a study of T cell repertoires in cytomegalovirus infection (dated by TCRdb to between 2018 and 2021). About the investigation overall: Donor HLA type was relevant to the analysis, because carriage of CMV infection together with the matching HLA type was indicated by public TCR beta signatures.

In the germline V gene (reference sequence), CDR1 corresponds to DFQATT and CDR2 to SNEGSKA. Clipping removes 5 bases from V and 4 bases from J, with 11 as the unmatched junction base count. The CDR3 holds 16 amino acids from the cysteine to the phenylalanine. Of the read, only the CDR3 DNA is kept; its 48 bases are in frame from base 1. About this clonotype: Its recognized antigen is unknown. No base qualities exist here, and no much larger clone lies one base off it.

TCRdb names Illumina HiSeq 1500 as the instrument used. TCRdb redid the processing of the public reads, applying fastp at Q25 and MiXCR, and retained in-frame beta chains. Rows with one shared CDR3 protein collapse into an entry with the most common genes and DNA. The sample table shows under 600,000 distinct CDR3 sequences, and about 15% are seen once. Together, the top ten hold 20% to 30% of the sample. The paper's findings and limits, for the study overall: Cumulative frequency of public TCR beta family members discriminated carriers of CMV infection plus the relevant HLA type in this cohort and an independent roughly 330-donor cohort. The ex vivo response was dominated by HLA-C-restricted CMV-specific TCR beta clonotypes, which also provided the single most frequent clonotype in two of eight donors.

The specimen was CD8+ T cells from PBMCs. The TCR was taken from a human donor in good health (CMV status not recorded). Some clones in this sample may be carry-over from other donors' samples. The sequence is built from TRBV20-1 and TRBJ2-1, and 10 bases in between align with TRBD2. The bases are TGCAGTGCTCGAATCCCTCTAGCGGGAGAATACAATGAGCAGTTCTTC. Its translation is CSARIPLAGEYNEQFF.